This T cell receptor (beta chain) was identified in a study of blood T cell repertoires in COVID-19. Study as a whole: The United States, Italy and Spain supplied acute and convalescent COVID-19 samples. In each case, the material was cDNA or gDNA derived from T cells, B-cell-depleted T cells, or PBMCs.

Sequenced by immunoSEQ multiplex PCR; TCRdb stores in-frame clones only, minus some. The sample yields about 180,000 clones, around 82% seen once. The V and J ends lost 3 bases and 7 bases, in that order; junction bases with no gene match: 4. Germline V lookup: CDR1 SEHNR, CDR2 FQNEAQ (reference sequence). This CDR3 has 13 residues. Sequenced input: peripheral blood. The chain combines TRBV7-9 with TRBJ1-1, with TRBD1 identical over 8 bases. This TCR came from an elderly woman with acute or convalescent COVID-19. In DNA, the CDR3 is TGTGCCAGCAGCTTTTCGGGACAGGATGAAGCTTTCTTT. Residues: CASSFSGQDEAFF.